The sequence of this T cell receptor beta chain was determined in a study of long-term antiretroviral therapy in people with HIV. Study overall: Of all samples, the earliest predate the 2015 immediate-ART recommendation by about a decade. Study-wide points: Comparison with controls showed narrower CDR3 length ranges in HIV repertoires. Blood in the study was drawn between the mid-2000s and the late 2010s, possibly under older ART regimens, which may be less effective than current ones. Those clones which expanded before ART made up the dominant part of the repertoire at all time points.

Note on this clone: Antigen unknown.

Version v3.0 of the immunoSEQ assay ran at survey level. Assay used: immunoSEQ multiplex PCR; TCRdb lists only in-frame clones, some missing. This table holds about 16,000 clones, approximately 81% found once. The CDR3 is 17 amino acids. Trimming at V came to 5 bases and at J to 5 bases, leaving 17 bases not matched to a gene. Germline V gene sequence: CDR1 PRHDT, CDR2 FYEKMQ (reference sequence). This chain links TRBV13 with TRBJ1-1; 7 bases are a match to TRBD1. The clonotype originates from a woman between 40 and 50 years old with HIV. This specimen was unsorted PBMCs, taken approximately 3.4 years after starting antiretroviral therapy. The CDR3: CASSPQGQAPGGTEAFF. The DNA for the CDR3 is TGTGCCAGCAGCCCCCAAGGACAGGCCCCAGGTGGAACTGAAGCTTTCTTT.